The T cell receptor (beta chain) under discussion was sequenced for a study of T-cell reconstitution after alpha-beta-depleted transplantation in children (dated by TCRdb to 2016 to 2017). Study-wide context: The study quantitatively tracked T-cell immune reconstitution after TCRalphabeta/CD19-depleted allogeneic hematopoietic cell transplantation in children using TCR repertoire profiling. What the research found in general, with its limitations: The high TCRbeta diversity at day 60 in some patients was ascribed to recipient T cells and intrathymic progenitors that had survived conditioning. Hyperexpanded clone frequencies declined over subsequent months; after one year, T-cell counts and TCRbeta diversity were mostly attributed to newly produced T cells. The apparently early alphabetaT-cell count recovery about two months after transplant was reportedly dependent on only several hundred rapidly expanded clones derived from non-depleted graft cells.

To prepare the library, PCR was applied. Sequenced on an Illumina HiSeq 2500. Molecular barcoding was employed in the preparation of TCR libraries, with unique molecular identifiers being used to normalize TCRbeta repertoire quantification. TCRdb reworked the public reads: Q25 trimming with fastp, MiXCR clone assembly, productive beta chains retained. Each entry is one CDR3 protein sequence, shown with its most common DNA and genes. The sample data list a few hundred thousand distinct CDR3 sequences, and roughly 7.1% of these were observed just once. Approximately 5.7% of the sample belongs to the ten largest clones. The treatment or condition label here, explained by the study, means: allogeneic hematopoietic cell transplantation with graft depleted of TCRalphabeta T cells and CD19 B cells. Transplant recipients were children who received TCRalphabeta/CD19-depleted allogeneic hematopoietic cell grafts.

Cut back by 6 bases and 3 bases, the V and J ends lie 21 bases apart. CDR1 DFQATT and CDR2 SNEGSKA were looked up in the germline V gene (reference sequence). There are 16 amino acids in the CDR3, from cysteine to phenylalanine inclusive. This entry keeps only the CDR3 DNA: 48 bases, framed from base 1. This clonotype was counted ten times or more. Its antigen is still unknown. Base quality data are lacking; no much larger clone is found one base away. This clonotype was obtained from a boy aged 2 to 10 with acute lymphoblastic leukemia, due to receive a stem cell transplant. The sequence is built from TRBV20-1 and TRBJ2-1, with the D gene tentatively TRBD1 or TRBD2, based on 5 matching bases in each. The source material was PBMCs, sampled before TCRalphabeta/CD19-depleted stem cell transplant. The nucleotide sequence is TGCAGTGCCTACTTAAACTCCGTTGGGGGCTACAATGAGCAGTTCTTC. Its translation reads: CSAYLNSVGGYNEQFF.